This T cell receptor (beta chain) was documented in a study of CD8+ T cells in alopecia areata. Points from the study as a whole: Because of a solitary nonresponder, the connection of baseline CD8+ expansion to response stays uncertain. Scalp and blood samples kept many expanded lesional clones throughout tofacitinib.

Following extraction, RNA underwent reverse transcription to cDNA, which served as the sequencing template. Data came from immunoSEQ multiplex PCR; TCRdb stores just in-frame clones and leaves some out. The repertoire holds under 250,000 clones, around 66% seen once, with around 1.2% in the top ten. V was trimmed by 5 bases and J by 8 bases, leaving 12 bases between them. This CDR3 has 12 amino acids. Germline CDR1 and CDR2: SQVTM and ANQGSEA. Turning to this clone: As yet, its antigen is unknown.

Sample treatment: oral pan-JAK inhibitor, 5-10 mg twice daily. Alopecia areata patients provided lesional scalp punch biopsies and peripheral blood, both collected for the study. The receptor comes from a human donor with alopecia areata. V gene TRBV29-1 combines with J gene TRBJ1-4; D call uncertain. The sample was CD4+ T cells sorted from blood, taken around week 44, from a patient treated with tofacitinib. CDR3 nucleotide sequence: TGCAGCGTTAAAGCCTTAGGGGAAAAACTGTTTTTT. Translation gives CSVKALGEKLFF.